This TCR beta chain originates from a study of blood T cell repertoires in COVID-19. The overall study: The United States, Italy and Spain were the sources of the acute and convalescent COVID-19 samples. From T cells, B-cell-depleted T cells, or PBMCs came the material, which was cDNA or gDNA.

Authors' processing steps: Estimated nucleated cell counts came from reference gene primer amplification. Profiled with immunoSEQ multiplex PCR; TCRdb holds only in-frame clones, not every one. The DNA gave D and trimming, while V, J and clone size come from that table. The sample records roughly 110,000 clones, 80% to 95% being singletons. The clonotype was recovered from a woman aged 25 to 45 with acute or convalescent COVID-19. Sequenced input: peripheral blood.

The CDR3 nucleotides read TGTGCCAGCAGCCAAGATCGCGGGCTAGCGGGGGACAATGAGCAGTTCTTC. Protein product: CASSQDRGLAGDNEQFF. The chain joins TRBV3-1 (or the pseudogene TRBV3-2) to TRBJ2-1; 10 bases agree with TRBD2. Germline CDR1 LGHDT, CDR2 YNNKEL (reference sequence). After removal of 0 bases from V and 5 bases from J, the junction contained 7 bases not matched to a gene. CDR3 length: 17 residues.